This T cell receptor (beta chain) derives from a study of blood T cell repertoires in COVID-19. Original analysis: Amplifying reference gene primers gave estimates of nucleated cell counts. The repertoire was sequenced with immunoSEQ multiplex PCR; TCRdb's copy has only in-frame clones and lacks some. V and J calls and clone size are as listed in that table; D and trimming were resolved from the DNA. The sample includes about 150,000 clones, 85% of them seen just once. CDR1 and CDR2 (germline): SGHNT, YYREEE (reference sequence). CDR3 length: 14 residues. V lost 0 bases and J 9 bases, leaving 15 bases between the germline ends. Cohorts were assigned according to the clinical history that participants reported.

The source of this sequence is a woman aged 40 to 49 who had recovered from COVID-19. Sequenced input: PBMCs or T cells enriched from blood (not recorded which). V and J are TRBV5-4 and TRBJ2-5, with TRBD2 as a possible D gene (5 bases). In DNA, the CDR3 is TGTGCCAGCAGCTTGGACGAGGGAGTTGCGGCCCAGTACTTC. This translates into CASSLDEGVAAQYF.